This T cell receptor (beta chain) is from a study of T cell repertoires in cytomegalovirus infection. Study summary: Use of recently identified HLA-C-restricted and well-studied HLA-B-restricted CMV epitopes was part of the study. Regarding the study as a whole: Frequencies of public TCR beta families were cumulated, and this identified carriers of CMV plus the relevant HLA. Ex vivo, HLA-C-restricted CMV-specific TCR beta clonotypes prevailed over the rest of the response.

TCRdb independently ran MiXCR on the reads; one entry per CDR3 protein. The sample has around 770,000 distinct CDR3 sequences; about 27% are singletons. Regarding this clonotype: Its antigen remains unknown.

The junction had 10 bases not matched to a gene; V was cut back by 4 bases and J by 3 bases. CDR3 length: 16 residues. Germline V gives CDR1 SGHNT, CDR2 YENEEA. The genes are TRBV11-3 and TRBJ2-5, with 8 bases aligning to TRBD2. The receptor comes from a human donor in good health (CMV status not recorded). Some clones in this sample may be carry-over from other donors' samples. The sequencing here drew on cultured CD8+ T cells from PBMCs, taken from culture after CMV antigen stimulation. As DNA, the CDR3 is TGTGCCAGCAGCTCAGGGCGACTAGCGAAAAAAGAGACCCAGTACTTC. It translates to CASSSGRLAKKETQYF.